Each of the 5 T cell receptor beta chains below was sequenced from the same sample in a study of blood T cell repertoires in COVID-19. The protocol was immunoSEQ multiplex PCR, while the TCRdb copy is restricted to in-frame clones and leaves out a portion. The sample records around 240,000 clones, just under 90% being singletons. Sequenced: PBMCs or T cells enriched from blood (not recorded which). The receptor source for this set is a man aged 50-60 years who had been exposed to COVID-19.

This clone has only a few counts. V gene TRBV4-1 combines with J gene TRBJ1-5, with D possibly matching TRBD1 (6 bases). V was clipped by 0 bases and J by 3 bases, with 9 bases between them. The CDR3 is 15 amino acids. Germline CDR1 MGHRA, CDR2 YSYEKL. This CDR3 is CASSQEGAYNQPQHF. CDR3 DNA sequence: TGCGCCAGCAGCCAAGAGGGGGCATACAATCAGCCCCAGCATTTT.

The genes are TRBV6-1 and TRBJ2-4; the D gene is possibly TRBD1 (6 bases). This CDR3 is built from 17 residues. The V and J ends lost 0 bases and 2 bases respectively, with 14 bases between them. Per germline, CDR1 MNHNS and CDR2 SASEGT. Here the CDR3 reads CASSEATGWGTKNIQYF. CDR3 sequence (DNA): TGTGCCAGCAGTGAAGCCACAGGGTGGGGAACCAAAAACATTCAGTACTTC.

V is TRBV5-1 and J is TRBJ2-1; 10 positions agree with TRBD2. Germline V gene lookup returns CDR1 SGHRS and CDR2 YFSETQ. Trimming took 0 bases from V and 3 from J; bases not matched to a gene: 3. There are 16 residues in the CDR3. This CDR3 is CASSLAASGGYNEQFF. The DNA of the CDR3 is TGCGCCAGCAGCTTGGCGGCTAGCGGGGGCTACAATGAGCAGTTCTTC. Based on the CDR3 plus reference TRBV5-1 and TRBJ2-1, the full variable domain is KAGVTQTPRYLIKTRGQQVTLSCSPISGHRSVSWYQQTPGQGLQFLFEYFSETQRNKGNFPGRFSGRQFSNSRSEMNVSTLELGDSALYLCASSLAASGGYNEQFFGPGTRLTVL.

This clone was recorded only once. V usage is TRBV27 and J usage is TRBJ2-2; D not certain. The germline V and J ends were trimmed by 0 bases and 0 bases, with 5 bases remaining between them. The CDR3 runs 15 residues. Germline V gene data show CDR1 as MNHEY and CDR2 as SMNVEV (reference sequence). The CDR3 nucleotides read TGTGCCAGCAGTTTATCGAGATCGAACACCGGGGAGCTGTTTTTT. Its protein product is CASSLSRSNTGELFF.

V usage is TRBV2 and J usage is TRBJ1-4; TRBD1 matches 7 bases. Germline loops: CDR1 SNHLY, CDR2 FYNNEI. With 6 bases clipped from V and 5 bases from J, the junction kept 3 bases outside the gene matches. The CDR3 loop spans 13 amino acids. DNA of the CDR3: TGTGCCAGCAGCGAGGACAGGAATGAAAAACTGTTTTTT. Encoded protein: CASSEDRNEKLFF.